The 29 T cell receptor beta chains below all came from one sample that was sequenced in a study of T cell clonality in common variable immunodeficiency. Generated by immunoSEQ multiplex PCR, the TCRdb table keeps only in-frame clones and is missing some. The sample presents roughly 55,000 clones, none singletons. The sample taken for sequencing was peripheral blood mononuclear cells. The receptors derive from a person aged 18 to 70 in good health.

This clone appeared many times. The CDR3: CASSDFGDYGYTF. The CDR3 bases that were read are TGTGCCAGCTCGGACTTTGGTGACTATGGC. V is TRBV6-2 or TRBV6-3 and J is TRBJ1-2; unclear D gene. With the read ending 3 residues before the CDR3 end, the germline J gene is used to fill in that end. Trimming removed 8 bases from V and 3 bases from J, with 13 bases in between. The CDR3 is 13 residues long. Per germline, CDR1 MNHEY and CDR2 SVGEGT.

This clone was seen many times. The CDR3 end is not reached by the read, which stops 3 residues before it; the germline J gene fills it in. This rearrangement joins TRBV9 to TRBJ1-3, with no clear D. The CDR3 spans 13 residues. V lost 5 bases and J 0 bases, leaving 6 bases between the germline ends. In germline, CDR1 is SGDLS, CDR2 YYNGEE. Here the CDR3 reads CASSDSSGNTIYF. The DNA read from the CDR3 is TGTGCCAGCAGTGATAGCTCTGGAAACACC.

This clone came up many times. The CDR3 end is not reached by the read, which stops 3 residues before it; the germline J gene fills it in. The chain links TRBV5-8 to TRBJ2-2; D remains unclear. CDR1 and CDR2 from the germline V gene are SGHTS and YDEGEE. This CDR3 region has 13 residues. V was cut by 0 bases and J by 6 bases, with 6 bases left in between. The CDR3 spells CASSLVAAGELFF. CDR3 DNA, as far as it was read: TGTGCCAGCAGCTTGGTTGCAGCCGGGGAG.

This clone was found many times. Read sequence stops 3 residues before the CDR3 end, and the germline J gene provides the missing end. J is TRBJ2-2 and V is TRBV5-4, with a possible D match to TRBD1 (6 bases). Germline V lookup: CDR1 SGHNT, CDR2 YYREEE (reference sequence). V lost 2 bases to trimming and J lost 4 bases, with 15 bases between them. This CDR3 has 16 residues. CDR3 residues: CASSFGQLGVTGELFF. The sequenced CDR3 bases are TGTGCCAGCAGCTTTGGACAGCTCGGGGTCACCGGGGAG.

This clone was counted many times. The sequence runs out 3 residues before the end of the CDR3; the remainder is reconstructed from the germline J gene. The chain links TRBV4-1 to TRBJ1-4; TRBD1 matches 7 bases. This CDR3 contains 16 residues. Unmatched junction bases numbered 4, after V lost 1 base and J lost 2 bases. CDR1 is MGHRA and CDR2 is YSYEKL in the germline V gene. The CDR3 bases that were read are TGCGCCAGCAGCCAAGGACAGGGAATGACTAATGAAAAA. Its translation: CASSQGQGMTNEK. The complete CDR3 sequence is CASSQGQGMTNEKLFF.

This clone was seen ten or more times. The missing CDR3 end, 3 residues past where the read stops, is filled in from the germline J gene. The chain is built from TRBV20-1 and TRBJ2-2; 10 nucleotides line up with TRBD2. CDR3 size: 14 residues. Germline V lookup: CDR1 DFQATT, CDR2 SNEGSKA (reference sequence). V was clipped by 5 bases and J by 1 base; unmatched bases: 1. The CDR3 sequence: CSARLAGNTGELFF. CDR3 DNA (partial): TGCAGTGCTCGACTAGCGGGGAACACCGGGGAG.

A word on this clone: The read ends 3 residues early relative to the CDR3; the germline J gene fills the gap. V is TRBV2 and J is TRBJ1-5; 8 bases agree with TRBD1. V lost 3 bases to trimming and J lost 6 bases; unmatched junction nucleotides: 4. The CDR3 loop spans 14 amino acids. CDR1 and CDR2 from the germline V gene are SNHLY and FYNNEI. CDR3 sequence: CASSDSGGLQPQHF. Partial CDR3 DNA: TGTGCCAGCAGTGACTCAGGGGGCCTTCAGCCC.

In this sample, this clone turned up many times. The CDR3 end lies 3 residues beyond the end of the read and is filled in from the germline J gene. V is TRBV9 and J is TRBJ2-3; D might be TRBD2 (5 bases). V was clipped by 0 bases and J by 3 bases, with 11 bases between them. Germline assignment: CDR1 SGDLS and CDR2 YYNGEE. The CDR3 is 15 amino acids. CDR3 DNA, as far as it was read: TGTGCCAGCAGCGTAGCCGTCGGGGATACAGATACG. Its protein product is CASSVAVGDTDT. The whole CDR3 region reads CASSVAVGDTDTQYF.

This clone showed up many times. CDR3 DNA, as far as it was read: TGTGCCAGCAGTCCCCCCCGACTAGCACGCAATGAG. Translation: CASSPPRLARNE. The CDR3 reads in full as CASSPPRLARNEQFF. The chain couples TRBV27 to TRBJ2-1, with 7 bases aligning to TRBD2. The read stops 3 residues short of the end of the CDR3; the missing end is completed from the germline J gene. This CDR3 spans 15 amino acids. In germline, CDR1 is MNHEY, CDR2 SMNVEV (reference sequence). The trim removed 5 bases at V and 6 bases at J, leaving 10 bases unmatched.

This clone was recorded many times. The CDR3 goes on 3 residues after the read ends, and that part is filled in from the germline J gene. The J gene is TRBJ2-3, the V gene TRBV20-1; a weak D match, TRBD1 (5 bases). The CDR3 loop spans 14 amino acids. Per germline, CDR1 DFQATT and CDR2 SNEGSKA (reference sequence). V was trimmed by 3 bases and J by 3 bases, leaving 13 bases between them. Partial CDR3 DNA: TGCAGTGCTAGTCGCAGGGTCGGGACAGATACG. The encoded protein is CSASRRVGTDT. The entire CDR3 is CSASRRVGTDTQYF.

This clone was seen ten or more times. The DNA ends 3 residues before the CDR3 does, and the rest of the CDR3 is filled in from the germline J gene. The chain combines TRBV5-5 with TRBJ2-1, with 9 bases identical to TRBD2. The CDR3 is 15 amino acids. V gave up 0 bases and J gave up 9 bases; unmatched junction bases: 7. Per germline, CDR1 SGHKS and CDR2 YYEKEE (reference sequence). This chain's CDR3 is CASSLEVAGVFEQFF. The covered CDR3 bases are TGTGCCAGCAGCTTGGAGGTAGCGGGAGTATTTGAG.

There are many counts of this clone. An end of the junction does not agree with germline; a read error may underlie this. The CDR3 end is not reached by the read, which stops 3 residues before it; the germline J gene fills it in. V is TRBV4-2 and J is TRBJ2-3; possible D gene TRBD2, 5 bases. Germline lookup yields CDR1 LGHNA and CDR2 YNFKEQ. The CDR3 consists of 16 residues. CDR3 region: CASSQDALAHTDTQYF. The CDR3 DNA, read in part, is TGCGCCAGCAGCCAAGACGCGCTAGCACACACAGATACG.

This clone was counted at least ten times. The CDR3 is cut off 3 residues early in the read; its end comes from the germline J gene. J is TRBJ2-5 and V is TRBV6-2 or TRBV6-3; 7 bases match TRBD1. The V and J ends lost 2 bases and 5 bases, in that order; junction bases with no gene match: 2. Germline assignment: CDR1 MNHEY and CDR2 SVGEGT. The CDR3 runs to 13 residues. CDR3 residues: CASSYQGEETQYF. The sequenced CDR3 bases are TGTGCCAGCAGTTACCAGGGGGAGGAGACC.

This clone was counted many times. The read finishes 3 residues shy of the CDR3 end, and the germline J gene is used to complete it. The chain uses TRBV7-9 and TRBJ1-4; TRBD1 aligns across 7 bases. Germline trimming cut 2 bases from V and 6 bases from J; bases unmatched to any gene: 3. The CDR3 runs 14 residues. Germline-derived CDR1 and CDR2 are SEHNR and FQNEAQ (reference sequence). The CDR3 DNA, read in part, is TGTGCCAGCAGCTTAACAGGGGAAGATGAAAAA. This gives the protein CASSLTGEDEK. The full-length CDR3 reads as CASSLTGEDEKLFF.

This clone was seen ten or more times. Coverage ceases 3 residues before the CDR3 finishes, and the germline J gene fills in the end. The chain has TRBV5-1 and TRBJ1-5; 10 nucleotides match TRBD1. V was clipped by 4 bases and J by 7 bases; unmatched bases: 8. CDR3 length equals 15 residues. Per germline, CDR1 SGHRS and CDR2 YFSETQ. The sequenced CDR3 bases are TGCGCCAGCAGCCCAGGGACAGGGGAGGACCAGCCC. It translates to CASSPGTGEDQP. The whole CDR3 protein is CASSPGTGEDQPQHF.

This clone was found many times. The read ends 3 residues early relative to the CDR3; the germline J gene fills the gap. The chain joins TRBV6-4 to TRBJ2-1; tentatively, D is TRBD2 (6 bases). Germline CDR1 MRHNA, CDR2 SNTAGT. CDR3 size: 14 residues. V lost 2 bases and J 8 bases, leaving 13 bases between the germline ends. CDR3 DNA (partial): TGTGCCAGCAGTGACGGCGGTTGGGGGGATGAG. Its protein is CASSDGGWGDE. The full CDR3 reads CASSDGGWGDEQFF.

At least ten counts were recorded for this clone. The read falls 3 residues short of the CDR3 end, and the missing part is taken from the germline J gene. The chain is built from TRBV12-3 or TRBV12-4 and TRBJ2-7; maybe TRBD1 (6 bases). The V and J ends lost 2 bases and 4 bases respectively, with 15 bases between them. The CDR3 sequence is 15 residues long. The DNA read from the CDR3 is TGTGCCAGCAGTTTACACGGGGCAGGGGCTTACGAG. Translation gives CASSLHGAGAYE. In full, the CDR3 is CASSLHGAGAYEQYF.

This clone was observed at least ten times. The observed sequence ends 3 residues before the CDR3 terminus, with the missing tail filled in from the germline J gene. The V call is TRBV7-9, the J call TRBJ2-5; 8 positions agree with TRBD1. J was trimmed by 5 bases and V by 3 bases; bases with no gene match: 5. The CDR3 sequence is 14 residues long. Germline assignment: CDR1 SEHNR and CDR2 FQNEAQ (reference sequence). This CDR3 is CASSFGQGRETQYF. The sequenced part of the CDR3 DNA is TGTGCCAGCAGCTTCGGACAGGGCAGGGAGACC.

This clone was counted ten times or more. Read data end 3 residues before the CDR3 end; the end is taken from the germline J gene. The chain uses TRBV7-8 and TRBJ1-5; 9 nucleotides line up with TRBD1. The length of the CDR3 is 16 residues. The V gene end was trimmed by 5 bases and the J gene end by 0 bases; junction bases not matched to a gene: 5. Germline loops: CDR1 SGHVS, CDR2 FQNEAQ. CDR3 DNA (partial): TGTGCCAGCAGCCACGGACAGGGGAATAGCAATCAGCCC. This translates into CASSHGQGNSNQP. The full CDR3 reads CASSHGQGNSNQPQHF. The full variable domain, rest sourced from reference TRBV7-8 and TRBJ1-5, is GAGVSQSPRYKVAKRGQDVALRCDPISGHVSLFWYQQALGQGPEFLTYFQNEAQLDKSGLPSDRFFAERPEGSVSTLKIQRTQQEDSAVYLCASSHGQGNSNQPQHFGDGTRLSIL.

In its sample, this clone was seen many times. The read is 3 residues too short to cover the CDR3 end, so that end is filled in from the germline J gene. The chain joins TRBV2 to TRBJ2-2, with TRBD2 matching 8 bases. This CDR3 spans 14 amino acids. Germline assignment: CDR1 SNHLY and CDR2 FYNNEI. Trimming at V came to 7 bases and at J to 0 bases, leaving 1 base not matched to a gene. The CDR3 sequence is CASKGLANTGELFF. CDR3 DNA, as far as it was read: TGTGCCAGCAAGGGACTAGCGAACACCGGGGAG.

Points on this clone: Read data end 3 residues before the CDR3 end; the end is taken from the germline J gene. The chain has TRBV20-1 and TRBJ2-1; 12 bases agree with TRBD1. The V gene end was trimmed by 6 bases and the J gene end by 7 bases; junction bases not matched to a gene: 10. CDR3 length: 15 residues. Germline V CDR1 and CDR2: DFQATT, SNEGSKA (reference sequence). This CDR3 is CSAGNSGQGANEQFF. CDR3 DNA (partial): TGCAGTGCAGGAAACTCGGGACAGGGGGCAAATGAG.

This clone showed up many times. The CDR3 region is CASSLGQGQPQHF. The sequenced CDR3 bases are TGCGCCAGCAGCTTGGGACAGGGTCAGCCC. The rearrangement joins TRBV5-1 to TRBJ1-5, with 7 bases fitting TRBD1. The CDR3 end falls 3 residues outside the read, so it is completed with the germline J gene. The junction had 0 bases not matched to a gene; V was cut back by 0 bases and J by 6 bases. The CDR3 spans 13 residues. From germline, CDR1 is SGHRS and CDR2 YFSETQ.

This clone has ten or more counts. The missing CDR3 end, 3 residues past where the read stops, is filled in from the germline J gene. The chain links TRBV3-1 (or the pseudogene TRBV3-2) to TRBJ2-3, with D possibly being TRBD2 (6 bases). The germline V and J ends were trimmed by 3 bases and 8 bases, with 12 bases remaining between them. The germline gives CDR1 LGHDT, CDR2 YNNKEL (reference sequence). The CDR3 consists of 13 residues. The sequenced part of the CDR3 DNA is TGTGCCAGCAGCCAGAGACTAGAAGGTACG. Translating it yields CASSQRLEGT. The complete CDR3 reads CASSQRLEGTQYF.

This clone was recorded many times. The chain's CDR3 is CASSMGTGAYEQYF. CDR3 DNA (partial): TGTGCCAGCAGCATGGGGACAGGGGCCTACGAG. The chain is built from TRBV11-2 and TRBJ2-7, with 10 bases that match TRBD1. Read sequence stops 3 residues before the CDR3 end, and the germline J gene provides the missing end. From germline, CDR1 is SGHAT and CDR2 FQNNGV. The CDR3 runs 14 residues. The junction had 3 bases not matched to a gene; V was cut back by 5 bases and J by 2 bases.

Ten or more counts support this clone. CDR3 loop: CASSLDKGNTEAFF. Incomplete CDR3 DNA: TGTGCCAGCAGCTTGGACAAGGGGAACACTGAA. The rearrangement links TRBV5-4 to TRBJ1-1; D is uncertain. The read ends 3 residues early relative to the CDR3; the germline J gene fills the gap. From germline, CDR1 is SGHNT and CDR2 YYREEE (reference sequence). There are 14 residues in the CDR3. V lost 0 bases to trimming and J lost 1 base, with 7 bases between them.

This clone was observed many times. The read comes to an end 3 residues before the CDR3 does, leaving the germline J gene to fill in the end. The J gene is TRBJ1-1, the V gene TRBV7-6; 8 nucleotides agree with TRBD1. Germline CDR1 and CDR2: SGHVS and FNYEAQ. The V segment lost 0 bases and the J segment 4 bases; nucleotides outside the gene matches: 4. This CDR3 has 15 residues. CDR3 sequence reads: CASSLAPGGTTEAFF. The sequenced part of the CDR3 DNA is TGTGCCAGCAGCTTAGCTCCAGGGGGCACCACTGAA.

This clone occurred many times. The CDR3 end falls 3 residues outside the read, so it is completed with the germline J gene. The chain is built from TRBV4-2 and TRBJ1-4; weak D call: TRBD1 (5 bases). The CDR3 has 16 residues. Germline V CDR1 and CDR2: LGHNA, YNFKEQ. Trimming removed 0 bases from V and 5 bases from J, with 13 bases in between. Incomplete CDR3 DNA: TGTGCCAGCAGCCAAGAATTTGGCAGGGAAAATGAAAAA. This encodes CASSQEFGRENEK. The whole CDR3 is CASSQEFGRENEKLFF.

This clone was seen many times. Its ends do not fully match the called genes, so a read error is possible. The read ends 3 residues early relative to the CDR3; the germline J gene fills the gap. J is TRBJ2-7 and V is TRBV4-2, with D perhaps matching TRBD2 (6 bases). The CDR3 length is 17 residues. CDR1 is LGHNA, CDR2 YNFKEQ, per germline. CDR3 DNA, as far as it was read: TGCGCCAGCAGCCCCCCCGGCCGGCTAGCGAACTCCTACGAG. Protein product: CASSPPGRLANSYE. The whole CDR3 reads CASSPPGRLANSYEQYF.

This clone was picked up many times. CDR3 DNA, as far as it was read: TGTGCCAGCAGAGGGCTAAGGACAGATTGGAACACTGAA. Its protein is CASRGLRTDWNTE. The CDR3 in full is CASRGLRTDWNTEAFF. This rearrangement joins TRBV6-2 or TRBV6-3 to TRBJ1-1; D perhaps matches TRBD1 (6 bases). The read stops 3 residues short of the end of the CDR3; the missing end is completed from the germline J gene. Trimming removed 6 bases at V and 1 base at J, with 18 bases between. The germline CDR1 and CDR2 sequences are MNHEY and SVGEGT. The CDR3 totals 16 residues.